This T cell receptor beta chain was retrieved from a study of cytotoxic CD8 clonotypes in ibrutinib-treated CLL. Study summary: Outcomes included around 25 partial and 2 complete responses; after median roughly 69 months, roughly 14 stayed remitted and approximately 12 progressed. Across samples, productive templates numbered approximately 250,000 and productive rearrangements reached about 100,000 on average.

Here immunoSEQ multiplex PCR was the method, and the copy in TCRdb shows in-frame clones only, minus some. The table includes around 200,000 clones, 79% detected once. In the case of this clone: Its specificity is not known.

Notes on the study in general: Sustained-remission and progressing patients diverged in sampling times. Clonality (at baseline) was higher than in age-matched healthy donors and tracked circulating CD8+ T-cell counts.

Trimming took 7 bases from V and 2 from J; bases not matched to a gene: 6. The CDR3 has 14 amino acids. The germline CDR1 and CDR2 sequences are SQVTM and ANQGSEA. The sequence derives from a human donor with chronic lymphocytic leukemia. The specimen comprised PBMCs, sampled after 12 months of ibrutinib treatment. The chain is built from TRBV29-1 and TRBJ1-3; 9 bases map to TRBD1. The CDR3 region is CSATRTGAGNTIYF. The CDR3 DNA reads TGCAGCGCTACTCGGACAGGGGCTGGAAACACCATATATTTT.